What follows is one T cell receptor (beta chain) and its context. Its antigen target is currently unknown. Base-call qualities are not available, and no considerably larger clone is one nucleotide away. The sample belongs to a study of blood T cell repertoires in COVID-19 (dated by TCRdb to 2018 to 2021). About the investigation overall: Collaborator samples came from the United States, Italy and Spain and covered acute and convalescent phases of COVID-19. The material from the prospective study consisted of cDNA or gDNA derived from T cells, B-cell-depleted T cells, or PBMCs. Subjects who had been exposed to COVID-19, were actively infected with it, or had recovered from it provided the deeply sampled blood TCRbeta repertoires that made up the dataset. The repertoires were released in a freely available public database intended as a resource for research on the immune response to SARS-CoV-2. The samples were drawn from the first 160 participants of the ongoing ImmuneRACE study and from 950 to 1,500 subjects provided by 6 global collaborators. A de-identified subject ID, COVID-19 status, age in years and sex were almost always included in the sample metadata. HLA class I and class II types, where available, came from metadata supplied by the sample provider rather than from assay-based typing.

The collaborating institutions used their own protocols to collect whole blood in K2EDTA tubes. Collaborator samples were shipped for TCRbeta analysis as frozen whole blood, isolated PBMCs, or DNA extracted from either sample type. According to the germline V gene, CDR1 reads SGHVS and CDR2 reads FNYEAQ. V lost 5 bases and J lost 6 bases; the stretch between them is 20 bases long. Counted from cysteine to phenylalanine, this CDR3 has 17 amino acids. CDR3 DNA only is kept here, 51 bases in frame from base 1. Points the paper makes about the study in general: How much clinical and demographic metadata was included differed by source and by participant, and the metadata was provided uncurated.

TCRbeta CDR3 regions were amplified from genomic DNA using the immunoSEQ Assay, a bias-controlled multiplex PCR. As for the authors' bioinformatics: The number of nucleated cells in each sample was estimated by amplification of reference gene primers within the assay. To quantify the absolute abundance of each unique TCRbeta CDR3 rearrangement, sequence reads were collapsed and filtered. For each sample, productive Simpson clonality was calculated as the square root of Simpson's diversity index over productive rearrangements. Not all clones reach the TCRdb copy of this immuneACCESS table, which keeps in-frame sequences only. Checked studies attribute under half of the gap to unresolved V genes and leave the rest unexplained. The V and J calls and clone size are taken from that table; D and trimming were inferred from the DNA. The sample has roughly 280,000 clones on record, 86% of them singletons. The top ten clones comprise approximately 8.2% of the sample.

The source of this sequence is a man aged 40-49 years with active or convalescent COVID-19. This receptor chain uses TRBV7-6 and TRBJ1-6, with TRBD1 as a weak D call on 5 bases. Input material: peripheral blood. CDR3 loop: CASSEDSSPAVNSPLHF. The sequence in DNA is TGTGCCAGCAGCGAAGACAGTTCTCCGGCGGTTAATTCACCCCTCCACTTT.